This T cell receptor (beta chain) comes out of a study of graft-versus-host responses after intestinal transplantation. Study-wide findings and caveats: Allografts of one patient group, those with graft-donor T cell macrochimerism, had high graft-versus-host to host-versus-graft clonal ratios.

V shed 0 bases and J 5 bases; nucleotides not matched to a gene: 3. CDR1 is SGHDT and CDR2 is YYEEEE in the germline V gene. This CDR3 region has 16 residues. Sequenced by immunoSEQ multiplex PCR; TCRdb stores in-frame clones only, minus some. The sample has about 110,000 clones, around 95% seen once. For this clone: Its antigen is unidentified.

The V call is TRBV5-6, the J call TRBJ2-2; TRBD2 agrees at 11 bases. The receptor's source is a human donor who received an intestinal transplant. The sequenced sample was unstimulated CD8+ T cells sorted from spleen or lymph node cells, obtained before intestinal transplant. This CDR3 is CASSLGLAGGTGELFF. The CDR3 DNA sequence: TGTGCCAGCAGCTTGGGTTTAGCGGGAGGGACCGGGGAGCTGTTTTTT. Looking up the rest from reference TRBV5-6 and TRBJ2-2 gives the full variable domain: DAGVTQSPTHLIKTRGQQVTLRCSPKSGHDTVSWYQQALGQGPQFIFQYYEEEERQRGNFPDRFSGHQFPNYSSELNVNALLLGDSALYLCASSLGLAGGTGELFFGEGSRLTVL.